Listed here are 24 T cell receptor beta chains from one sample, sequenced in a study of shared clonotypes between healthy human individuals. The table came from immunoSEQ multiplex PCR; TCRdb's copy has only in-frame clones and leaves some out. The repertoire holds around 2,000,000 clones, with about 95% as singletons. Cells designated naive CD8 were CD45RO-negative and were positively selected for CCR7, with terminally differentiated effector memory CD45RA+ cells excluded. The sample taken for sequencing was naive CD8+ T cells sorted from blood. Receptors were obtained from a man between 18 and 29 years old in good health.

This sequence joins TRBV9 and TRBJ2-7, with 9 positions matching TRBD1. With V trimmed by 3 bases and J by 6 bases, 7 bases remained unmatched. The CDR3 loop spans 14 amino acids. Germline V gives CDR1 SGDLS, CDR2 YYNGEE. CDR3 DNA: TGTGCCAGCAGCGCAAACCCACAGGGGGCCGAGCAGTACTTC. Translation: CASSANPQGAEQYF.

This chain connects TRBV5-4 to TRBJ1-1; D remains unclear. CDR1 and CDR2 from the germline V gene are SGHNT and YYREEE (reference sequence). V lost 4 bases, J lost 3 bases, and 19 bases lay in between. CDR3 size: 16 residues. This chain's CDR3 is CASSPTALMVDTEAFF. The CDR3 coding sequence is TGTGCCAGCAGCCCCACGGCGCTGATGGTAGACACTGAAGCTTTCTTT.

This clone is a singleton in its sample. The V and J genes are TRBV7-6 and TRBJ2-3; TRBD1 matches 7 bases. The CDR3 sequence is 14 residues long. J gave up 4 bases and V 7 bases, and 8 bases lay outside the gene matches. Per the germline V gene, CDR1 is SGHVS and CDR2 is FNYEAQ. Here the CDR3 DNA reads TGTGCCAGCACCACGACAGGGTTGGCAGATACGCAGTATTTT. This gives the protein CASTTTGLADTQYF.

The CDR3 region has the DNA TGTGCCAGCAGTCCAGCTAGCGGGAGACCCTACGAGCAGTACTTC. Protein sequence: CASSPASGRPYEQYF. The rearrangement uses TRBV6-5 and TRBJ2-7, with 10 bases matching TRBD2. The CDR3 covers 15 residues. Trimming cost V 5 bases and J 2 bases; bases outside gene matches: 6. Germline-derived CDR1 and CDR2 are MNHEY and SVGAGI.

The chain couples TRBV6-1 to TRBJ1-5, with TRBD1 matching over 9 bases. CDR1 is MNHNS and CDR2 is SASEGT in the germline V gene. The CDR3 totals 17 residues. The junction had 4 bases not matched to a gene; V was cut back by 0 bases and J by 1 base. CDR3 coding DNA: TGTGCCAGCAGTGAAGCGGGGACAGGGAGCAGCAATCAGCCCCAGCATTTT. Its translation is CASSEAGTGSSNQPQHF.

This clone has just one count. This chain uses TRBV7-9 with TRBJ1-2; TRBD1 is a possible D gene (5 bases). The CDR3 consists of 15 residues. Trimming pared 5 bases from V and 0 bases from J, leaving 13 bases between. Germline V CDR1 and CDR2: SEHNR, FQNEAQ (reference sequence). In nucleotides, the CDR3 is TGTGCCAGCAGCCCAGGGACGGAAGCTAACTATGGCTACACCTTC. Its translation is CASSPGTEANYGYTF. Full variable domain (missing parts from reference TRBV7-9 and TRBJ1-2): DTGVSQNPRHKITKRGQNVTFRCDPISEHNRLYWYRQTLGQGPEFLTYFQNEAQLEKSRLLSDRFSAERPKGSFSTLEIQRTEQGDSAMYLCASSPGTEANYGYTFGSGTRLTVV.

The genes are TRBV15 and TRBJ1-5; 7 bases line up with TRBD1. The CDR3 extends over 15 amino acids. Germline CDR1 reads LNHNV; CDR2 reads YYDKDF (reference sequence). Trimming at V came to 3 bases and at J to 0 bases, leaving 2 bases not matched to a gene. The CDR3 spells CATSSSGGSNQPQHF. CDR3 sequence (DNA): TGTGCCACCAGCAGTTCAGGGGGTAGCAATCAGCCCCAGCATTTT. Variable domain in full (rest from reference TRBV15 and TRBJ1-5): DAMVIQNPRYQVTQFGKPVTLSCSQTLNHNVMYWYQQKSSQAPKLLFHYYDKDFNNEADTPDNFQSRRPNTSFCFLDIRSPGLGDTAMYLCATSSSGGSNQPQHFGDGTRLSIL.

The chain links TRBV27 to TRBJ2-2, with D hard to call. V lost 10 bases, J lost 0 bases, and 6 bases lay in between. The CDR3 covers 12 residues. The germline CDR1 and CDR2 sequences are MNHEY and SMNVEV (reference sequence). In DNA, the CDR3 is TGTGCCACCCGTTCGAACACCGGGGAGCTGTTTTTT. Amino acid sequence: CATRSNTGELFF.

The CDR3 DNA is TGTGCCATCAGTGAGTCCGCAGGGCGCCGAACCGGGGAGCTGTTTTTT. It translates to CAISESAGRRTGELFF. The J gene is TRBJ2-2, the V gene TRBV10-3; D is possibly TRBD1 (5 bases). The CDR3 contains 16 residues. Germline-derived CDR1 and CDR2 are ENHRY and SYGVKD. V was trimmed by 0 bases and J by 5 bases, leaving 13 bases between them.

The rearrangement joins TRBV7-9 to TRBJ2-7; D tentatively fits TRBD1 or TRBD2 (6 bases each). This CDR3 spans 17 amino acids. Germline loops: CDR1 SEHNR, CDR2 FQNEAQ (reference sequence). The germline V and J ends were trimmed by 0 bases and 4 bases, with 19 bases remaining between them. CDR3 protein: CASSLAPGAQAGYEQYF. The CDR3 DNA reads as TGTGCCAGCAGCTTAGCGCCGGGGGCTCAAGCAGGATACGAGCAGTACTTC.

The rearrangement links TRBV4-3 to TRBJ2-6, with D maybe TRBD1 (5 bases). This CDR3 spans 17 amino acids. Per the germline V gene, CDR1 is LGHNA and CDR2 is YSLEER. Deletions cut 0 bases from V and 2 bases from J, with 11 bases between. CDR3 coding DNA: TGCGCCAGCAGCCAAGATCCGGCAGGGACTGGGGCCAACGTCCTGACTTTC. Its protein product is CASSQDPAGTGANVLTF.

As to this clone: This CDR3 is also generated by other DNA sequences in the sample. The chain uses TRBV9 and TRBJ2-5; D unresolved. Trimming removed 3 bases from V and 5 bases from J, with 8 bases in between. This CDR3 is built from 12 residues. CDR1 is SGDLS and CDR2 is YYNGEE in the germline V gene. CDR3 bases: TGTGCCAGCAGCGACCCTTGGGAGACCCAGTACTTC. Its protein is CASSDPWETQYF.

Remarks on this clone: Other nucleotide sequences in the sample specify the same CDR3. The gene calls are TRBV29-1 and TRBJ2-7; 8 bases are a match to TRBD1. The CDR3 consists of 13 residues. Germline V gene data show CDR1 as SQVTM and CDR2 as ANQGSEA. V was clipped by 6 bases and J by 0 bases; unmatched bases: 4. CDR3 nucleotide sequence: TGCAGCGTGTTGACAGGGGCCTCCTACGAGCAGTACTTC. This encodes CSVLTGASYEQYF.

The chain links TRBV5-1 to TRBJ2-5; 8 bases map to TRBD1. V dropped 0 bases and J dropped 5; count of bases not matched to a gene: 9. The CDR3 extends over 16 amino acids. Germline V CDR1 and CDR2: SGHRS, YFSETQ. The CDR3 region has the DNA TGCGCCAGCAGCTTGGAAGCAGGGGGCATTTTTGAGACCCAGTACTTC. It codes for CASSLEAGGIFETQYF.

The chain uses TRBV19 and TRBJ1-1; D gene uncertain. The CDR3 consists of 15 residues. Trimming stripped 7 bases from V and 4 bases from J, with 19 bases between. Germline loops: CDR1 LNHDA, CDR2 SQIVND (reference sequence). CDR3 bases: TGTGCCAGTACCCCAGTTGCCTCCTGGGGCACTGAAGCTTTCTTT. Its translation is CASTPVASWGTEAFF. The variable domain in full, completed from reference TRBV19 and TRBJ1-1, reads DGGITQSPKYLFRKEGQNVTLSCEQNLNHDAMYWYRQDPGQGLRLIYYSQIVNDFQKGDIAEGYSVSREKKESFPLTVTSAQKNPTAFYLCASTPVASWGTEAFFGQGTRLTVV.

As to this clone: This specimen includes other DNA sequences encoding the same CDR3. This chain joins TRBV5-1 and TRBJ2-7; the match to TRBD2 covers 8 bases. CDR3 length equals 14 residues. The germline V gene has CDR1 SGHRS and CDR2 YFSETQ. With V trimmed by 3 bases and J by 1 base, 3 bases remained unmatched. The CDR3 sequence: CASSSSGGSYEQYF. In DNA form, the CDR3 reads TGCGCCAGCAGCTCCAGCGGGGGATCCTACGAGCAGTACTTC.

This chain links TRBV5-1 with TRBJ1-2; the D gene is possibly TRBD1 (5 bases). CDR1 SGHRS and CDR2 YFSETQ come from the germline V gene. CDR3 length equals 14 residues. V was shortened by 4 bases and J by 5 bases, with 15 bases between the two germline ends. The CDR3 DNA reads TGCGCCAGCAGCGTGACAGCCTTTGCTTATGGCTACACCTTC. Translated, it gives CASSVTAFAYGYTF.

The rearrangement uses TRBV27 and TRBJ1-6; possibly TRBD1 for D (6 bases). V was cut by 8 bases and J by 6 bases, with 23 bases left in between. There are 17 residues in the CDR3. The germline gives CDR1 MNHEY, CDR2 SMNVEV (reference sequence). The CDR3 here is CASGALTSQGINSPLHF. The CDR3 nucleotides read TGTGCCAGCGGCGCTCTCACCTCCCAGGGGATTAATTCACCCCTCCACTTT.

This chain uses TRBV4-2 with TRBJ1-4; unclear D gene. The V end lost 0 bases, the J end lost 8 bases, and 13 bases lay between the germline ends. CDR1 and CDR2 from the germline V gene are LGHNA and YNFKEQ. The CDR3 sequence is 15 residues long. The CDR3 reads CASSQDLGKGEKLFF. CDR3 DNA: TGTGCCAGCAGCCAAGATCTAGGGAAAGGAGAAAAACTGTTTTTT.

The V call is TRBV5-1, the J call TRBJ1-1, with D tentatively TRBD1 (5 bases). Germline V gives CDR1 SGHRS, CDR2 YFSETQ. CDR3 length: 13 residues. Trimming removed 7 bases at V and 2 bases at J, with 12 bases between. The CDR3 DNA is TGCGCCAGCCAAGGGGTGGGAAACACTGAAGCTTTCTTT. This codes for CASQGVGNTEAFF.

The gene calls are TRBV10-2 and TRBJ2-7; D ambiguous. CDR1 and CDR2 (germline): WSHSY, SAAADI. This CDR3 is 14 amino acids long. Trimming took off 0 bases at V and 3 bases at J, with 9 bases between the two ends. The CDR3 DNA is TGCGCCAGCAGTGAGTCCCAGGCTCACTACGAGCAGTACTTC. Translation: CASSESQAHYEQYF.

This clone was seen once. The V gene is TRBV11-2, the J gene TRBJ2-7; D call uncertain. Germline assignment: CDR1 SGHAT and CDR2 FQNNGV. This CDR3 has 13 residues. With 2 bases removed from V and 5 bases from J, the gap between germline ends came to 10 bases. In DNA, the CDR3 is TGTGCCAGCAGCTTATCATACTTACACGAGCAGTACTTC. As protein: CASSLSYLHEQYF.

CDR3 residues: CASSLLADSYEQYF. The CDR3, as DNA: TGTGCCAGCAGCTTACTGGCAGACTCCTACGAGCAGTACTTC. V gene TRBV7-3 combines with J gene TRBJ2-7; the D is unclear. V was shortened by 2 bases and J by 0 bases, with 8 bases between the two germline ends. The CDR3 sequence is 14 residues long. The germline gives CDR1 SGHTA, CDR2 FQGTGA.

The rearrangement links TRBV7-2 to TRBJ1-3; D unresolved. V shed 1 base and J shed 0 bases, with 10 bases lying between them. Germline loops: CDR1 SGHTA, CDR2 FQGNSA. The CDR3 sequence is 16 residues long. The CDR3 loop is CASSLVAGHSGNTIYF. The CDR3 DNA sequence: TGTGCCAGCAGCTTAGTGGCCGGTCACTCTGGAAACACCATATATTTT.